The 32 T cell receptor beta chains in this list originate from one sample, sequenced in a study of T cell repertoires in cytomegalovirus infection (dated by TCRdb to the late 2010s). The reads were generated on an Illumina HiSeq 1500. TCRdb trimmed public reads at Q25 via fastp, called clones via MiXCR and kept in-frame beta chains. Rows matching on CDR3 protein sequence are summarized as one entry with the most common DNA and genes. For this sample the table gives 200,000 to 250,000 distinct CDR3 sequences, of which around an eighth were detected only once. The ten largest clones capture 1.5% to 2% of the sample. Source material: PBMCs. These receptors were collected from a human donor in good health (CMV status not recorded). Some clones in this sample may be carry-over from other donors' samples.

This clonotype showed up just a few times. The V and J genes are TRBV7-6 and TRBJ2-3; TRBD2 is a possible D gene (7 bases). V dropped 5 bases and J dropped 4 bases, with 16 bases sitting between them. This CDR3 has 15 amino acids. Germline values: CDR1 SGHVS, CDR2 FNYEAQ. This CDR3 reads CASSPSGEGADTQYF. The CDR3 nucleotides read TGTGCCAGCAGCCCTTCGGGGGAGGGGGCAGATACGCAGTATTTT.

The table lists this clonotype with many counts. In DNA form, the CDR3 reads TGTGCCAGCAGCCTAGGGGAGAAGAAAGCGGAACTATCCTACAATGAGCAGTTCTTC. This gives the protein CASSLGEKKAELSYNEQFF. V gene TRBV11-2 combines with J gene TRBJ2-1; tentatively, D is TRBD1 or TRBD2 (5 bases each). Per germline, CDR1 SGHAT and CDR2 FQNNGV. V was trimmed by 5 bases and J by 1 base, leaving 24 bases between them. The CDR3 covers 19 residues.

The CDR3 sequence: CASRDRVAEKLFF. CDR3 sequence (DNA): TGTGCCAGCCGGGACAGGGTTGCTGAAAAACTGTTTTTT. The J gene is TRBJ1-4, the V gene TRBV19, with 9 bases identical to TRBD1. CDR1 and CDR2 from the germline V gene are LNHDA and SQIVND (reference sequence). This CDR3 has 13 residues. J was trimmed by 7 bases and V by 9 bases; bases with no gene match: 6.

V usage is TRBV6-4 and J usage is TRBJ2-3, with TRBD1 identical over 12 bases. After removal of 4 bases from V and 5 bases from J, the junction contained 7 bases not matched to a gene. From germline, CDR1 is MRHNA and CDR2 SNTAGT. CDR3 length: 16 residues. The CDR3 nucleotides are TGTGCCAGCAGTGCCACCGGGACAGGGGGCGTAGATACGCAGTATTTT. Translating it yields CASSATGTGGVDTQYF.

The rearrangement uses TRBV19 and TRBJ1-1, with D possibly TRBD1 on 5 matching bases. CDR1 LNHDA and CDR2 SQIVND come from the germline V gene (reference sequence). This CDR3 is built from 11 residues. The V end was cut by 9 bases, the J end by 8 bases, with 13 bases between. DNA for the CDR3: TGTGCCAGCTCCGGGGCCTCGGAAGCTTTCTTT. This gives the protein CASSGASEAFF.

The table lists this clonotype with many counts. The rearrangement uses TRBV7-2 and TRBJ2-2, with D possibly matching TRBD2 (6 bases). The CDR3 is 14 amino acids. Germline assignment: CDR1 SGHTA and CDR2 FQGNSA. The V end lost 2 bases, the J end lost 7 bases, and 11 bases lay between the germline ends. The CDR3 DNA follows: TGTGCCAGCAGCTTATCCGGGAGAGGCGGGGAGCTGTTTTTT. This gives the protein CASSLSGRGGELFF.

The chain recombines TRBV29-1 with TRBJ2-2; 11 positions agree with TRBD2. J lost 2 bases, V lost 7 bases, and 3 bases had no gene match. This CDR3 contains 14 residues. Germline loops: CDR1 SQVTM, CDR2 ANQGSEA. The CDR3 DNA sequence: TGCAGCGCTGGGACTAGCGGAAACACCGGGGAGCTGTTTTTT. Protein: CSAGTSGNTGELFF.

This clonotype was counted many times. The chain links TRBV12-3 or TRBV12-4 to TRBJ1-5; tentatively, D is TRBD1 (5 bases). V lost 5 bases and J 7 bases, leaving 15 bases between the germline ends. The CDR3 totals 14 residues. Here the CDR3 DNA reads TGTGCCAGCAGTCCCCAAACGGGGGAGCAGCCCCAGCATTTT. Translating gives CASSPQTGEQPQHF.

The chain carries TRBV15 and TRBJ1-1, with no clear D. This CDR3 spans 14 amino acids. In germline, CDR1 is LNHNV, CDR2 YYDKDF (reference sequence). With 5 bases removed from V and 7 bases from J, the gap between germline ends came to 17 bases. This CDR3 is CATSLPDAEGEAFF. CDR3 coding DNA: TGTGCCACCAGCTTACCTGACGCGGAGGGTGAAGCTTTCTTT.

This clonotype showed up many times. This chain connects TRBV7-8 to TRBJ1-6; no reliable D call. In germline, CDR1 is SGHVS, CDR2 FQNEAQ. Trimming cost V 2 bases and J 10 bases, with 12 bases left between them. The CDR3 spans 14 residues. The CDR3 DNA reads as TGTGCCAGCAGCTTACCAAAATCGGGCTCACCCCTCCACTTT. It specifies CASSLPKSGSPLHF.

This clonotype was found a few times. The chain combines TRBV12-3 or TRBV12-4 with TRBJ2-3, with 9 bases aligning to TRBD2. The CDR3 consists of 15 residues. The ends lost 8 bases at V and 1 base at J; junction bases unmatched: 7. CDR3 DNA: TGTGCCAGCCGCGGGAGGGGTAGGGGCACAGATACGCAGTATTTT. Translation: CASRGRGRGTDTQYF.

This clonotype showed up many times. This CDR3 reads CASSSGLAGITWGNIQYF. Here the CDR3 DNA reads TGCGCCAGCAGCTCCGGACTAGCGGGAATTACGTGGGGAAACATTCAGTACTTC. The J gene is TRBJ2-4, the V gene TRBV5-1; TRBD2 matches 12 bases. V was clipped by 3 bases and J by 6 bases; unmatched bases: 13. The V gene's germline CDR1 is SGHRS and CDR2 YFSETQ. This CDR3 region has 18 residues.

The chain uses TRBV19 and TRBJ2-7; D gene ambiguous. Germline lookup yields CDR1 LNHDA and CDR2 SQIVND (reference sequence). V was trimmed by 3 bases and J by 2 bases, leaving 17 bases between them. The CDR3 loop spans 16 amino acids. In nucleotides, the CDR3 is TGTGCCAGTAGTATGGGCGGCACCACCTTTCCCTACGAGCAGTACTTC. It translates to CASSMGGTTFPYEQYF. Filled out from reference TRBV19 and TRBJ2-7, the complete variable domain reads DGGITQSPKYLFRKEGQNVTLSCEQNLNHDAMYWYRQDPGQGLRLIYYSQIVNDFQKGDIAEGYSVSREKKESFPLTVTSAQKNPTAFYLCASSMGGTTFPYEQYFGPGTRLTVT.

This clonotype was detected a few times. The chain recombines TRBV6-2 or TRBV6-3 with TRBJ1-5; possible D gene TRBD1, 5 bases. From germline, CDR1 is MNHEY and CDR2 SVGEGT. This CDR3 has 16 residues. V was pared by 2 bases and J by 6 bases, with 17 bases between. DNA of the CDR3: TGTGCCAGCAGTTACGCCGAGGGACTTGGGCGTCAGCCCCAGCATTTT. As protein: CASSYAEGLGRQPQHF.

This clonotype was detected many times. The rearrangement joins TRBV28 to TRBJ1-4; D might be TRBD1 (6 bases). Trimming pared 1 base from V and 8 bases from J, leaving 17 bases between. This CDR3 is 16 amino acids long. The germline CDR1 and CDR2 sequences are MDHEN and SYDVKM. CDR3 coding DNA: TGTGCCAGCAGTTTATCCGGGACACAGGGAAGCGAAAAACTGTTTTTT. Residues: CASSLSGTQGSEKLFF.

In its sample, this clonotype was seen many times. CDR3 residues: CASSSTGRGEKLFF. The CDR3 bases are TGTGCCAGCAGCTCGACAGGGCGGGGGGAAAAACTGTTTTTT. The rearrangement uses TRBV12-3 or TRBV12-4 and TRBJ1-4, with TRBD1 identical over 7 bases. The junction had 9 bases not matched to a gene; V was cut back by 6 bases and J by 8 bases. CDR3 length: 14 amino acids.

This clonotype has more than one count but fewer than ten. The V call is TRBV6-6, the J call TRBJ1-3; 8 nucleotides line up with TRBD1. The CDR3 has 13 residues. V trimming: 9 bases; J trimming: 1 base; junction bases outside the gene matches: 2. Germline CDR1 reads MNHNY; CDR2 reads SVGAGI (reference sequence). The CDR3: CASHRGSGNTIYF. In DNA form, the CDR3 reads TGTGCCAGTCACAGGGGGTCTGGAAACACCATATATTTT.

The V gene is TRBV20-1, the J gene TRBJ2-1; TRBD2 aligns across 11 bases. The germline CDR1 and CDR2 sequences are DFQATT and SNEGSKA (reference sequence). J lost 2 bases, V lost 6 bases, and 6 bases had no gene match. CDR3 length: 15 amino acids. The CDR3 nucleotides are TGCAGTGCCAGGTCGGGACTAGCGGCCTACAATGAGCAGTTCTTC. Translating gives CSARSGLAAYNEQFF.

This clonotype was picked up many times. The V and J genes are TRBV4-3 and TRBJ1-2; D is ambiguous. The length of the CDR3 is 15 residues. The V and J ends lost 1 base and 4 bases respectively, with 13 bases between them. CDR1 and CDR2 (germline): LGHNA, YSLEER. The CDR3 is CASSQGPEAAYGYTF. The CDR3 DNA follows: TGCGCCAGCAGCCAAGGTCCGGAAGCGGCCTATGGCTACACCTTC.

The table lists this clonotype with many counts. The chain uses TRBV7-2 and TRBJ2-3; D unclear. Trimming pared 1 base from V and 0 bases from J, leaving 11 bases between. The CDR3 consists of 16 residues. Germline V gene lookup returns CDR1 SGHTA and CDR2 FQGNSA. DNA of the CDR3: TGTGCCAGCAGCTTAGTAGCTAGTCCCAGCACAGATACGCAGTATTTT. Translating gives CASSLVASPSTDTQYF. Combining the CDR3 with reference TRBV7-2 and TRBJ2-3 gives the whole variable domain GAGVSQSPSNKVTEKGKDVELRCDPISGHTALYWYRQSLGQGLEFLIYFQGNSAPDKSGLPSDRFSAERTGGSVSTLTIQRTQQEDSAVYLCASSLVASPSTDTQYFGPGTRLTVL.

In its sample, this clonotype was seen a few times. The genes are TRBV29-1 and TRBJ2-7; D gene unclear. V lost 6 bases and J lost 3, with 12 bases in between. Germline V gene lookup returns CDR1 SQVTM and CDR2 ANQGSEA. The CDR3 consists of 12 residues. CDR3 loop: CSVNDGSYEQYF. The CDR3 DNA follows: TGCAGCGTAAACGACGGCAGCTACGAGCAGTACTTC.

This clonotype was picked up many times. The chain uses TRBV12-3 or TRBV12-4 and TRBJ1-2; D is perhaps TRBD1 (6 bases). This CDR3 is built from 16 residues. V was trimmed by 6 bases and J by 4 bases, leaving 21 bases between them. Here the CDR3 reads CASRPGMGAQGYGYTF. In DNA, the CDR3 is TGTGCCAGCAGGCCGGGAATGGGGGCACAAGGCTATGGCTACACCTTC.

J is TRBJ1-1 and V is TRBV20-1, with TRBD1 matching 9 bases. J lost 1 base, V lost 6 bases, and 12 bases had no gene match. The CDR3 extends over 16 amino acids. Germline V lookup: CDR1 DFQATT, CDR2 SNEGSKA (reference sequence). As DNA, the CDR3 is TGCAGTGCCCCTACCCCGACAGGGGGGGAGAACACTGAAGCTTTCTTT. This sequence encodes CSAPTPTGGENTEAFF.

This clonotype has at least ten counts. J is TRBJ1-1 and V is TRBV7-8; no reliable D call. This CDR3 comprises 13 residues. Germline CDR1 SGHVS, CDR2 FQNEAQ. Trimming took 3 bases from V and 1 from J, leaving 6 bases between them. The CDR3 loop is CASSFFENTEAFF. For the CDR3, the DNA is TGTGCCAGCAGCTTCTTTGAGAACACTGAAGCTTTCTTT. The whole variable domain, remainder taken from reference TRBV7-8 and TRBJ1-1, is GAGVSQSPRYKVAKRGQDVALRCDPISGHVSLFWYQQALGQGPEFLTYFQNEAQLDKSGLPSDRFFAERPEGSVSTLKIQRTQQEDSAVYLCASSFFENTEAFFGQGTRLTVV.

This clonotype was recorded many times. The chain has TRBV7-2 and TRBJ2-7; TRBD1 matches 7 bases. CDR1 and CDR2 (germline): SGHTA, FQGNSA. J lost 0 bases, V lost 3 bases, and 5 bases had no gene match. The CDR3 extends over 15 amino acids. The CDR3 nucleotides are TGTGCCAGCAGCTTTTCGGGACAGCGCTCCTACGAGCAGTACTTC. It translates to CASSFSGQRSYEQYF.

This clonotype has ten or more counts. The chain joins TRBV7-8 to TRBJ2-1; 8 nucleotides agree with TRBD2. The CDR3 has 16 residues. Losses at the gene ends were 5 bases for V and 5 bases for J; bases not matched to a gene: 11. CDR1 is SGHVS, CDR2 FQNEAQ, per germline. The CDR3 DNA sequence: TGTGCCAGCAGCACGCTCTCGGGGGGGCCTCACAATGAGCAGTTCTTC. Protein: CASSTLSGGPHNEQFF.

The rearrangement joins TRBV28 to TRBJ2-3; D remains ambiguous. Germline loops: CDR1 MDHEN, CDR2 SYDVKM. Trimming took 2 bases from V and 5 from J, leaving 8 bases between them. The CDR3 contains 13 residues. The CDR3 sequence is CASSLVYIDTQYF. CDR3 nucleotides: TGTGCCAGCAGTTTAGTCTACATAGATACGCAGTATTTT.

This clonotype was recorded at least ten times. The V call is TRBV28, the J call TRBJ2-6; D not certain. The CDR3 covers 17 residues. The germline V gene has CDR1 MDHEN and CDR2 SYDVKM. V lost 10 bases to trimming and J lost 0 bases, with 19 bases between them. This CDR3 reads CATQLLLGNSGANVLTF. CDR3 nucleotide sequence: TGTGCCACCCAATTACTTTTGGGAAACTCTGGGGCCAACGTCCTGACTTTC.

There are a few counts of this clonotype. The chain has TRBV23-1 and TRBJ2-7; D assignment may be TRBD1 or TRBD2 (5 bases each). TRBV23-1 is annotated as an ORF whose role is uncertain. This CDR3 spans 14 amino acids. The ends were cut back, 11 bases at V and 6 bases at J, with 23 bases in the middle. The CDR3 sequence is CASNDRDPTGEQYF. The DNA for the CDR3 is TGCGCCTCTAACGACCGGGACCCTACGGGCGAGCAGTACTTC.

V and J are TRBV29-1 and TRBJ1-2; no clear D. V lost 0 bases and J lost 4, with 12 bases in between. Germline values: CDR1 SQVTM, CDR2 ANQGSEA. This CDR3 contains 14 residues. The CDR3 DNA is TGCAGCGTTGAAGATCCCAGCAGCCCCTATGGCTACACCTTC. Its protein product is CSVEDPSSPYGYTF.

The chain joins TRBV2 to TRBJ1-6; TRBD1 matches 9 bases. Germline V CDR1 and CDR2: SNHLY, FYNNEI. V shed 7 bases, J shed 10 bases, and the junction held 8 bases outside the gene matches. The CDR3 contains 14 residues. The CDR3 is CASTRDRVSSPLHF. The CDR3 coding sequence is TGTGCCAGCACCCGGGACAGGGTATCATCACCCCTCCACTTT.

This clonotype was counted ten times or more. This rearrangement joins TRBV28 to TRBJ1-6; D is uncertain. This CDR3 comprises 14 residues. V lost 10 bases to trimming and J lost 3 bases, with 13 bases between them. Per germline, CDR1 MDHEN and CDR2 SYDVKM. The CDR3 DNA reads as TGTGCCACACAAACCGACGGCTATAATTCACCCCTCCACTTT. Translation: CATQTDGYNSPLHF.